This T cell receptor beta chain comes out of a study of OX40 agonist ivuxolimab in advanced cancers. A note on the overall study: The costimulatory receptor OX40 (CD134) was targeted by ivuxolimab, a fully human IgG2 agonistic monoclonal antibody. Intravenous ivuxolimab was administered to patients every 2 weeks at six dose levels: 0.01, 0.1, 0.3, 1.5, 3 and 10 mg/kg. Of the approximately 54 dose-escalation patients, hepatocellular carcinoma was present in approximately 20, melanoma in around 15, renal cell carcinoma in 9 and head and neck cancer in 9. In the dose-escalation cohort, more than 80% of patients were male, and the mean age was 60 years with a range of roughly 20 to 80. Prior anti-PD-1, anti-PD-L1 or anti-CTLA-4 therapy was permitted, and checkpoint inhibitors had been received by less than 45% of dose-escalation patients. Partial responses occurred in three dose-escalation patients: two with cutaneous melanoma and one with hepatocellular carcinoma. The point of sequencing TCRbeta in the periphery was to test whether ivuxolimab changed TCR sequence diversity and drove clonal T-cell expansion. The paper reports the monotherapy dose-escalation portion (N of about 50 patients) of the phase I ivuxolimab trial.

Note on this clone: Its antigen is unknown. Within one base of it there is no much larger clone, and no base qualities were kept.

V is reduced by 3 bases and J by 0 bases, leaving a spacing of 10 bases between them. Based on the germline V gene (reference sequence), the CDR1 and CDR2 sequences are SGHNT and YYREEE. The CDR3 sequence holds 16 residues, the cysteine and phenylalanine included. Just the 48-base CDR3 DNA is kept, in frame starting at base 1. Genomic DNA was isolated from the sorted cells so that the TCRbeta CDR3 region could be sequenced. The immunoSEQ Assay was used to sequence the TCRbeta CDR3 regions. Sourced from immuneACCESS, this table was stored by TCRdb with only in-frame sequences that have V and J called. A share of the clones is absent; for the studies checked, an unresolved V gene accounts for under half, and the remainder has no known explanation. In this sample the table shows about 89,000 clones, roughly 88% of which occur a single time. Around 0.72% of the sample is held by the ten biggest clonotypes.

The trial excluded patients who had a history of autoimmune disease or who were on systemic immunosuppression. Peripheral blood for TCR sequencing was drawn from every dose cohort at baseline, at cycle 4 day 1 and at cycle 7 day 1. Samples were obtained from an open-label, multicenter, first-in-human phase I dose-escalation trial of ivuxolimab. Adults with locally advanced or metastatic head and neck squamous cell, hepatocellular, melanoma or renal cell carcinoma were enrolled in the trial. Before TCR sequencing, CD4+ and CD8+ T cells were separately sorted from peripheral blood. Here is what the overall study found, with its caveats: After ivuxolimab, more expanded clones were found on average in CD8+ T cells than in CD4+ T cells. At doses of 0.1 to 3.0 mg/kg, clonal expansion of both CD4+ and CD8+ T cells in blood was seen between baseline and week 6. Low levels of normalized T-cell clonal expansion were also seen in some nonresponding patients. Antigen specificity was not determined for the clonally expanded peripheral T cells. In partial responders in the 0.1-3.0 mg/kg groups, normalized peripheral clonal expansion was found to be among the lowest, especially among CD8+ T cells.

The sequencing here drew on CD4+ or CD8+ T cells sorted from blood, taken in a trial of the OX40 agonist ivuxolimab. This chain is built from TRBV5-4 and TRBJ2-6, with the D gene call left open. This sequence was found in an adult with an advanced solid tumor such as melanoma, head and neck, liver or kidney cancer. The CDR3 region has the sequence CASSSSTISGANVLTF. The nucleotide sequence is TGTGCCAGCAGCTCCTCGACGATCTCTGGGGCCAACGTCCTGACTTTC.